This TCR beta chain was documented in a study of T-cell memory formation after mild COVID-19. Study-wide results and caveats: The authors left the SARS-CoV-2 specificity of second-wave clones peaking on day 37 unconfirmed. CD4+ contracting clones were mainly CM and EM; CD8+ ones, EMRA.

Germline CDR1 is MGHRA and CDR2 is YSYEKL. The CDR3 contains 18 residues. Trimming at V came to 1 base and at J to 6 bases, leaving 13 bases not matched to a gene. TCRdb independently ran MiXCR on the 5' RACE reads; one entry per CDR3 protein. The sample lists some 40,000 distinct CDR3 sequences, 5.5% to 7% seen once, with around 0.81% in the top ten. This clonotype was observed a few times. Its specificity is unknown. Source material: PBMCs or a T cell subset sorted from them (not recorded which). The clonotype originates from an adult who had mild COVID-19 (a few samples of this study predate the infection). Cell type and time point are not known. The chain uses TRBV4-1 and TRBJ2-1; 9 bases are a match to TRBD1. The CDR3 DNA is TGCGCCAGCAGCCAAGGGAGGGACCCGACAGGGGGGATCAATGAGCAGTTCTTC. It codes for CASSQGRDPTGGINEQFF.